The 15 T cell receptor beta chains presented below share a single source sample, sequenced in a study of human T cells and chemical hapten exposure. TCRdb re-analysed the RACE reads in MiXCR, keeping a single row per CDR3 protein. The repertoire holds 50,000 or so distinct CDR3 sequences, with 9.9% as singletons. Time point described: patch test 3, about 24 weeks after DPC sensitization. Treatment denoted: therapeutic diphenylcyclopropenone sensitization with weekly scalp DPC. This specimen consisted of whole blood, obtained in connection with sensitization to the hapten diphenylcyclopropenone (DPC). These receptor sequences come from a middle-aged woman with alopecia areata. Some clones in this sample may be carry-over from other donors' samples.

CDR3 coding DNA: TGTGCCAGCAGCTCAGACAGGGGCCTCTCCTACGAGCAGTACTTC. Translation: CASSSDRGLSYEQYF. J is TRBJ2-7 and V is TRBV11-3; the match to TRBD1 covers 8 bases. This CDR3 is 15 amino acids long. After removal of 4 bases from V and 0 bases from J, the junction contained 5 bases not matched to a gene. Germline-derived CDR1 and CDR2 are SGHNT and YENEEA.

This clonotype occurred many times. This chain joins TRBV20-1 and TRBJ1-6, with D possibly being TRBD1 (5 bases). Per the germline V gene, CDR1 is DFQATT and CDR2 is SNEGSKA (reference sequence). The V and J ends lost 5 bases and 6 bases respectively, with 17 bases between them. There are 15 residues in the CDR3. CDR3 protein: CSAPRDRASNSPLHF. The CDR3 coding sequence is TGCAGTGCTCCCCGGGACCGCGCTAGTAATTCACCCCTCCACTTT.

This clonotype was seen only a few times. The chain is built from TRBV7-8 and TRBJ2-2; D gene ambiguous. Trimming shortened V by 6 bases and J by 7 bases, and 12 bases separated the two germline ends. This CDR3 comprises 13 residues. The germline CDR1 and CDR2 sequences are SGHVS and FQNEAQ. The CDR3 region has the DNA TGTGCCAGCAGAACTGGAATCAGCGGGGAGCTGTTTTTT. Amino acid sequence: CASRTGISGELFF.

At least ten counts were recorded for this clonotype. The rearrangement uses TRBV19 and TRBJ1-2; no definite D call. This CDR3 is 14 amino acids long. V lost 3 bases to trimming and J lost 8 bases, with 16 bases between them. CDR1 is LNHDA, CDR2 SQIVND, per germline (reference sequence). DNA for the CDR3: TGTGCCAGTAGTATGAACCCTGGATTTGGAGGCTACACCTTC. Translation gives CASSMNPGFGGYTF.

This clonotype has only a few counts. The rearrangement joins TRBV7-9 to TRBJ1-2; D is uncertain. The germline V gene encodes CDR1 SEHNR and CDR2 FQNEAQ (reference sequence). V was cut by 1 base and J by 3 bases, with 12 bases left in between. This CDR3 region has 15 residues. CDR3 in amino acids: CASSLGPFGDYGYTF. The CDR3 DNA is TGTGCCAGCAGCTTAGGACCCTTCGGTGACTATGGCTACACCTTC.

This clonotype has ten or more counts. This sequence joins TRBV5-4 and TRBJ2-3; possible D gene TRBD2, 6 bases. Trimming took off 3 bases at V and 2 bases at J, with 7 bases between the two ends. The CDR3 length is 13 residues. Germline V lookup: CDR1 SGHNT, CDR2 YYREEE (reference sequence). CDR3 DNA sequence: TGTGCCAGCAGCTGGACTACCACAGATACGCAGTATTTT. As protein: CASSWTTTDTQYF.

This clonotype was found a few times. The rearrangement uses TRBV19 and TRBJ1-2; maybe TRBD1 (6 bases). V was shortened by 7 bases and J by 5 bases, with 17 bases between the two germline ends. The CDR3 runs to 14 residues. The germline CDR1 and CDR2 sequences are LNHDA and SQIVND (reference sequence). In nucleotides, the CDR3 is TGTGCCAGTACCTTGGGACAAGAAACTTATGGCTACACCTTC. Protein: CASTLGQETYGYTF.

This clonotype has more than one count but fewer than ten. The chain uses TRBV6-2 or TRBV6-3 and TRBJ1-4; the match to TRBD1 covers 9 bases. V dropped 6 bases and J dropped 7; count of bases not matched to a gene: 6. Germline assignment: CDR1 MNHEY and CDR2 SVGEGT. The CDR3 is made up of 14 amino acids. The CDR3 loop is CASSGTGGAEKLFF. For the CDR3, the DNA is TGTGCCAGCAGCGGTACAGGGGGCGCTGAAAAACTGTTTTTT.

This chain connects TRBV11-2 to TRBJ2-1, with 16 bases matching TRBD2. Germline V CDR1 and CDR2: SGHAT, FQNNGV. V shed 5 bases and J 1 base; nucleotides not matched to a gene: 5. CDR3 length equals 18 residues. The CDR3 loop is CASSGGTSGRESYNEQFF. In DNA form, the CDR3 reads TGTGCCAGCAGCGGGGGGACTAGCGGGAGGGAGTCCTACAATGAGCAGTTCTTC.

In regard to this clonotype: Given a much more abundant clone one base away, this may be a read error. The CDR3 coding sequence is TGCAGCGTTGTTGGGTATAAGCCACAGGGGTTCCAAGAGACCCAGCACTTC. Protein product: CSVVGYKPQGFQETQHF. This chain joins TRBV29-1 and TRBJ2-5, with 7 nucleotides matching TRBD1. In germline, CDR1 is SQVTM, CDR2 ANQGSEA. CDR3 size: 17 residues.

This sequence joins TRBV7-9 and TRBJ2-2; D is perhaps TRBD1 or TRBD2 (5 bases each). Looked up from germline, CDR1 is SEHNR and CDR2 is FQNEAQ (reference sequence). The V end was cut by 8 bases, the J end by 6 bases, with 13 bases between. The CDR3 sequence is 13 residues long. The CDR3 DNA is TGTGCCAGCGGCGGCCAGGGAGCCGGGGAGCTGTTTTTT. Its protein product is CASGGQGAGELFF.

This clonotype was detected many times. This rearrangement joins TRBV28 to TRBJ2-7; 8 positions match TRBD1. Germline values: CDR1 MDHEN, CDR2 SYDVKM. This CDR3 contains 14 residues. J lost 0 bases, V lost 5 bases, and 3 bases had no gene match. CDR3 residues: CASSRTGSSYEQYF. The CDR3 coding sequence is TGTGCCAGCAGTCGGACAGGGTCCTCCTACGAGCAGTACTTC.

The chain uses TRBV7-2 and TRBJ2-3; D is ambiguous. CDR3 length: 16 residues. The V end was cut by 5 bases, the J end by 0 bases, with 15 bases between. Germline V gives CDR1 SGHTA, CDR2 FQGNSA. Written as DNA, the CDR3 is TGTGCCAGCAGCGGACGACGGAAAACTAGCACAGATACGCAGTATTTT. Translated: CASSGRRKTSTDTQYF.

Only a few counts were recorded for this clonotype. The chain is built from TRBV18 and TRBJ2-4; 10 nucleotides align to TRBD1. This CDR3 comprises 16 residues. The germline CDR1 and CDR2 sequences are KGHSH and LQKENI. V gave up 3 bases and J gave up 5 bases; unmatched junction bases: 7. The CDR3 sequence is CASSPQDRGRENIQYF. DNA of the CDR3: TGTGCCAGCTCACCGCAAGACAGGGGGCGCGAAAACATTCAGTACTTC. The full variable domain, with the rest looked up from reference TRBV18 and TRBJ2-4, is NAGVMQNPRHLVRRRGQEARLRCSPMKGHSHVYWYRQLPEEGLKFMVYLQKENIIDESGMPKERFSAEFPKEGPSILRIQQVVRGDSAAYFCASSPQDRGRENIQYFGAGTRLSVL.

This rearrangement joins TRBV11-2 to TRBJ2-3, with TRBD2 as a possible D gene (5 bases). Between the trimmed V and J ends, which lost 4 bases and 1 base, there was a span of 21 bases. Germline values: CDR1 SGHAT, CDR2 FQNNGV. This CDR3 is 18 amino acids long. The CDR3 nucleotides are TGTGCCAGCAGCTCACCCCGGGGTAGCCCTAAACGCACAGATACGCAGTATTTT. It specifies CASSSPRGSPKRTDTQYF.